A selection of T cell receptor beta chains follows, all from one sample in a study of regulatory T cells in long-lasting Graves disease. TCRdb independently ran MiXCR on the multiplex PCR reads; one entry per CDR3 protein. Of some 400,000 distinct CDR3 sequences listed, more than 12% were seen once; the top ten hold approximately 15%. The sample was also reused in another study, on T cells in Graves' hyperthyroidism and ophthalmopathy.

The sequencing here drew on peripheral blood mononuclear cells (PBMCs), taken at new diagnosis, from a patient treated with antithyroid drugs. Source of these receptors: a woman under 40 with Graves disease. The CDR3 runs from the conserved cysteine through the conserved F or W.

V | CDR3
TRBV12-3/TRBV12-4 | CATLKAFRDRGPTEAFF
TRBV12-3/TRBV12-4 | CASSLSGSTPAETQYF
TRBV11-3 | CASSLDRWLAGASNTGELFF
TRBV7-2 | CASSRGRENEKLFF
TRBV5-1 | CASSQMGKGAGGGNEQFF
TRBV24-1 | CATSDTSRTAQFF
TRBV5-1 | CASSPLPRLAGVVGEWDTQYF
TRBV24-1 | CATGDNYGYTF
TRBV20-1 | CSAQGGRRSNYGYTF
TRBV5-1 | CASSPGDRANYGYTF
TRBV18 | CASSSHSQGHTEAFF
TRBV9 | CASSREGEVGDEQFF
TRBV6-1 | CASSPLRYTFYNEQFF
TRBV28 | CASSKDPTSGTPTSPGELFF
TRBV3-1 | CASSQDYPGTGISYEQYF
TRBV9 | CASRDRSTDTQYF
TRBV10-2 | CASSRGWDNNQPQHF
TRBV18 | CASRSSGTNEQFF
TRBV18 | CASSSYQGKGGNTIYF
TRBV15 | CATSRGGRFGANVLTF
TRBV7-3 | CASSLEVGHEQYF
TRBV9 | CASSMRGERENEKLFF
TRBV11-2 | CASSSGLAGTDTQYF
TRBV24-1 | CATSDPGQNQPQHF
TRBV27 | CASRGSLAGAGETQYF
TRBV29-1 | CSAVQGHEQCF
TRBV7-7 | CASSSRELNNEQFF
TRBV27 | CASSFQLGSPLHF
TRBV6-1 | CASTPCTYNEQFF